These T cell receptor beta chains were read from a single sample in a study of blood T cell repertoires in COVID-19. Profiled with immunoSEQ multiplex PCR; TCRdb holds only in-frame clones, not every one. The sample lists about 250,000 clones; around 85% were seen once. The material sequenced was PBMCs or T cells enriched from blood (not recorded which). These receptor sequences come from a woman in her 30s who had recovered from COVID-19. CDR3s include the opening cysteine and the closing phenylalanine or tryptophan. The D gene is left open where the match is weak. The size entry is marked missing in some rows and otherwise reads once, few, many or a size class.

abundance	v_gene	d_gene	j_gene	CDR3nt	CDR3aa
-	TRBV5-1	TRBD2	TRBJ2-3	TGCGCCAGCTCAGGGACTAGCGGGGGGTATGGCACAGATACGCAGTATTTT	CASSGTSGGYGTDTQYF
-	TRBV4-1	TRBD1	TRBJ1-2	TGCGCCAGCAGCCAAGATAGGATCGGGACAGGGGATGGCTACACCTTC	CASSQDRIGTGDGYTF
-	TRBV6-6	TRBD2	TRBJ2-1	TGTGCCAGCAGTTACCCGTATAGCGGGATCAACAATGAGCAGTTCTTC	CASSYPYSGINNEQFF
-	TRBV7-6	-	TRBJ1-3	TGTGCCAGCAGCCTCCGACAGGACCCCTCTGGAAACACCATATATTTT	CASSLRQDPSGNTIYF
-	TRBV19	-	TRBJ1-1	TGTGCCAGTAAAAAGGGGCCCATGAACACTGAAGCTTTCTTT	CASKKGPMNTEAFF
-	TRBV4-1	TRBD1	TRBJ1-3	TGCGCCAGCAGCCAAGAAGCCAGGGGGGCAAACACCATATATTTT	CASSQEARGANTIYF
-	TRBV6-5	-	TRBJ2-5	TGTGCCAGCAGTTACTCGGGGCCAAAAGAGACCCAGTACTTC	CASSYSGPKETQYF
-	TRBV2	-	TRBJ1-5	TGTGCCAGCAGTGGTACTGACCGCGCTGGAGATCAGCCCCAGCATTTT	CASSGTDRAGDQPQHF
-	TRBV19	TRBD1	TRBJ2-7	TGTGCCAGTAGTATGGTGGACAGGCCCTCCTACGAGCAGTACTTC	CASSMVDRPSYEQYF
-	TRBV2	TRBD1	TRBJ1-1	TGTGCCAGCAGTCGAGGGGGCAGGAACACTGAAGCTTTCTTT	CASSRGGRNTEAFF
-	TRBV28	-	TRBJ2-2	TGTGCCAGCAGCGGCAATTGGGGAGGGAACACCGGGGAGCTGTTTTTT	CASSGNWGGNTGELFF
-	TRBV19	TRBD1	TRBJ1-4	TGTGCCAGTAGTATAGTGGATACAGGGGGCCGTGAAAAACTGTTTTTT	CASSIVDTGGREKLFF
-	TRBV5-1	-	TRBJ2-1	TGCGCCAGCAGCGGAGAACCGGGACTGGGATACAATGAGCAGTTCTTC	CASSGEPGLGYNEQFF
-	TRBV5-1	-	TRBJ2-6	TGCGCCAGCAGCTCGGTACCCTCTGGGGCCAACGTCCTGACTTTC	CASSSVPSGANVLTF
once	TRBV11-2	TRBD2	TRBJ2-1	TGTGCCAGCAGGGGCCTCGGGACTAGTAACCGTGAGCAGTTCTTC	CASRGLGTSNREQFF
-	TRBV7-2	TRBD1	TRBJ1-2	TGTGCCAGCAGCTTAGAGCCGGGACAGGGGAATGGCTACACCTTC	CASSLEPGQGNGYTF
-	TRBV5-5	-	TRBJ1-2	TGTGCCAGCAGCTTGGAAAGGGGATGGGGCTACACCTTC	CASSLERGWGYTF
-	TRBV30	TRBD1	TRBJ1-5	TGTGCCTGGAGCTACAGGGGGCCTCAGCATTTT	CAWSYRGPQHF
-	TRBV24-1	-	TRBJ1-5	TGTGCCACCAGTGATGAGGCCAACAATCAGCCCCAGCATTTT	CATSDEANNQPQHF
-	TRBV6-5	-	TRBJ1-4	TGTAGTACAGGTCTAAATGAAAAACTGTTTTTT	CSTGLNEKLFF
-	TRBV5-1	TRBD1	TRBJ1-6	TGCGCCAGCAGCTTGGGGAAAGCAGGGGGCTACTCAGGAGCCCTCCACTTT	CASSLGKAGGYSGALHF
-	TRBV15	TRBD1	TRBJ1-2	TGTGCCACCAGCAGAGATAACAGGGGGGATGGGGGCTACACCTTC	CATSRDNRGDGGYTF
-	TRBV28	TRBD1	TRBJ1-2	TGTGCCAGCAGTTACCGGGACAGAATTAACTATGGCTACACCTTC	CASSYRDRINYGYTF
-	TRBV28	TRBD1	TRBJ2-3	TGTGCCAGCAGTTTTAAAAGGCGCTGGGGACAGGGGGCAGATACGCAGTATTTT	CASSFKRRWGQGADTQYF
-	TRBV30	TRBD1	TRBJ2-5	TGTGCCTGGAGTGCGGAGTTGGGCAGGGGGCAAGAGACCCAGTACTTC	CAWSAELGRGQETQYF
few	TRBV29-1	TRBD2	TRBJ2-1	TGCAGCGTTGGCGGGGGGGCTAGCTTGGGCAATGAGCAGTTCTTC	CSVGGGASLGNEQFF
-	TRBV19	TRBD1	TRBJ2-7	TGTGCCAGTAGTATCTTGACAGGGGGCATCTACGAGCAGTACTTC	CASSILTGGIYEQYF
-	TRBV5-1	-	TRBJ1-2	TGCGCCAGCAGGGAGGGAGCCCGTGGTGGCTACACCTTC	CASREGARGGYTF
-	TRBV28	TRBD1	TRBJ1-5	TGTGCCAGCAGGAAGGGGGCTAGAGGCAATCAGCCCCAGCATTTT	CASRKGARGNQPQHF
once	TRBV29-1	TRBD1	TRBJ2-4	TGCAGCGTCCGGACAGGGTTAAACATTCAGTACTTC	CSVRTGLNIQYF
-	TRBV3-1/TRBV3-2	-	TRBJ2-7	TGTGCCAGCAGCCAAGCACGCCTAGCTAACGAGCAGTACTTC	CASSQARLANEQYF
-	TRBV5-1	TRBD1	TRBJ1-2	TGCGCCAGCAGCTTACAGGGGCGAGGCTATGGCTACACCTTC	CASSLQGRGYGYTF
-	TRBV7-9	-	TRBJ1-1	TGTGCCAGCAGCTTATTAAATTCTGAAGCTTTCTTT	CASSLLNSEAFF
-	TRBV19	-	TRBJ1-1	TGTGCCAGTAGTACCAACAGGGTAGGAGCTTTCTTT	CASSTNRVGAFF
-	TRBV28	TRBD1	TRBJ1-4	TGTGCCAGCAGTTTACAACAGGGGATGAATGAAAAACTGTTTTTT	CASSLQQGMNEKLFF
-	TRBV29-1	TRBD1	TRBJ1-2	TGCAGCGTTTACACAGGGGGGGCCTATGGCTACACCTTC	CSVYTGGAYGYTF
-	TRBV11-2	TRBD2	TRBJ2-7	TGTGCCAGCAGCCGAGGAGCAAGTAGCGGGAGGGCCGACGAGCAGTACTTC	CASSRGASSGRADEQYF
-	TRBV6-5	-	TRBJ1-4	TGTGCCAGCAGGACAGTCCTTATGGAAAAACTGTTTTTT	CASRTVLMEKLFF
-	TRBV7-9	-	TRBJ2-1	TGTGCCAGCAGCTTAGCTAACGTAGGGACTAATGAGCAGTTCTTC	CASSLANVGTNEQFF
-	TRBV27	TRBD1	TRBJ1-1	TGTGCCAGCAGTTCAGTCGACAGGGCGAACACTGAAGCTTTCTTT	CASSSVDRANTEAFF
-	TRBV3-1/TRBV3-2	-	TRBJ1-6	TGTGCCAGCAGCCAGGACAGTCCTTTTTATAATTCACCCCTCCACTTT	CASSQDSPFYNSPLHF
-	TRBV7-3	TRBD1	TRBJ2-3	TGTGCCAGCAGACCGACAGGGATCGGAGATACGCAGTATTTT	CASRPTGIGDTQYF
-	TRBV19	-	TRBJ1-1	TGTGCCAGTAGTACAGGGGTCCTTGGGACTGAAGCTTTCTTT	CASSTGVLGTEAFF
once	TRBV15	-	TRBJ2-1	TGTGCCACCAGCAGAGGATCGGCGACAGGGAGGTATGACTCCTACAATGAGCAGTTCTTC	CATSRGSATGRYDSYNEQFF